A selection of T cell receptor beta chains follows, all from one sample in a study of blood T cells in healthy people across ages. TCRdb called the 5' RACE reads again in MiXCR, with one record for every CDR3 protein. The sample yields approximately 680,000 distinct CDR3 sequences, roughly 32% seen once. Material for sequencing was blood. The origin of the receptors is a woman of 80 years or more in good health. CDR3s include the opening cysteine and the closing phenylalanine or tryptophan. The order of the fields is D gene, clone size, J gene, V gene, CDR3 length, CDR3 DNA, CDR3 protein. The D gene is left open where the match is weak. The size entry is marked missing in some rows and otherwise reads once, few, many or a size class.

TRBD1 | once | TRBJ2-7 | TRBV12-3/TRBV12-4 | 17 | TGTGCCAGCAGTTTGGCCCGACAGGGGAGGCCTTGCTACGAGCAGTACTTC | CASSLARQGRPCYEQYF
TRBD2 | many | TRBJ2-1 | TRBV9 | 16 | TGTGCCAGCAGCGTAGGGTCCAGCGGGACCTACAATGAGCAGTTCTTC | CASSVGSSGTYNEQFF
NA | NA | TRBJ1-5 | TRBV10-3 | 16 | TGTGCCATCAGTAAAGATTACAGGGAGCCCGATCAGCCCCAGCATTTT | CAISKDYREPDQPQHF
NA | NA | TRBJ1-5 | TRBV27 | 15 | TGTGCCAGCAGTTCCCGGTCAGGGCCCAATCAGCCCCAGCATTTT | CASSSRSGPNQPQHF
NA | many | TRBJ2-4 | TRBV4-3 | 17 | TGCGCCAGCAGCGGTCCCGCGGGACAGAACGCCAAAAACATTCAGTACTTC | CASSGPAGQNAKNIQYF
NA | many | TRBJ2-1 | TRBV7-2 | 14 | TGTGCCAGCAGCTTAAGTGACTTACTCGGGGAGCAGTTCTTC | CASSLSDLLGEQFF
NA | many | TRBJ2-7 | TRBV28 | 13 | TGTGCCAGCAGTTTTGCAGGGCGCTACGAGCAGTACTTC | CASSFAGRYEQYF
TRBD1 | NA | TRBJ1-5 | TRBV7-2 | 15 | TGTGCCAGCAGCTGGGACAGGGGAACGAGTCAGCCCCAGCATTTT | CASSWDRGTSQPQHF
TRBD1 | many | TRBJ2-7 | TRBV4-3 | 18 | TGCGCCAGCAGCCAAGATCGGGGCAGGGGACAGATCTCCTACGAGCAGTACTTC | CASSQDRGRGQISYEQYF
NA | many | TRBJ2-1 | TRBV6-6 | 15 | TGTGCCAGCAGTCCTCCAGGGGGGGGGCCCAATGAGCAGTTCTTC | CASSPPGGGPNEQFF
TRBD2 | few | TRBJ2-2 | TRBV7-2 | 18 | TGTGCCAGCAGCTTGGTGGTAGCAGAAGCGGGGTGGGCCGGGGAGCTGTTTTTT | CASSLVVAEAGWAGELFF
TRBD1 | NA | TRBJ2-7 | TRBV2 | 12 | TGTGCCAGCGGAGAAACAGGGGCCGAGCAGTACTTC | CASGETGAEQYF
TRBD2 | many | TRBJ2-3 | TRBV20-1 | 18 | TGCAGTGCAGATGGACTAGCGGGGGGAGATACTAGCACAGATACGCAGTATTTT | CSADGLAGGDTSTDTQYF
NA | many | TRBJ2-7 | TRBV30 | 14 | TGTGCCTGGAGCCGAGGAGTCCCGTCCTACGAGCAGTACTTC | CAWSRGVPSYEQYF
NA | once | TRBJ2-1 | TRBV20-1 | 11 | TGCAGTGCTAATCAGCACAATGAGCAGTTCTTC | CSANQHNEQFF
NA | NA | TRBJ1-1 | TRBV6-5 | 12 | TGTGCCAGCAGTCCAGGGCGCTATGAAGCTTTCTTT | CASSPGRYEAFF
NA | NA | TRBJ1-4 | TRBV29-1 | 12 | TGCAGCGCCGAGGCGCGGGGGGAAAAACTGTTTTTT | CSAEARGEKLFF
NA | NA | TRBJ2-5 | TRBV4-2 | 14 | TGTGCCAGCAGCCAAGATCAGGCAGGAGAGACCCAGTACTTC | CASSQDQAGETQYF
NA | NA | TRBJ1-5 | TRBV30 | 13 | TGTGCCTGGAGTTTGGGGGAAGGTCAGCCCCAGCATTTT | CAWSLGEGQPQHF
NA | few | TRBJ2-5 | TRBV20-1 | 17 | TGCAGTGCTGGAGAGCGTAGGGGGAGGGATCCTCAAGAGACCCAGTACTTC | CSAGERRGRDPQETQYF
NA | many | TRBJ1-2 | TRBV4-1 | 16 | TGCGCCAGCAGCCAAGAGCCTGGGGACTTGGAATATGGCTACACCTTC | CASSQEPGDLEYGYTF
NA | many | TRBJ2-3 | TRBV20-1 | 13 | TGCAGTGCTCAAGCGGTGCTCACAGATACGCAGTATTTT | CSAQAVLTDTQYF
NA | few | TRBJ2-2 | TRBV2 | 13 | TGTGCCAGCAAAAGGGACTCTACCGGGGAGCTGTTTTTT | CASKRDSTGELFF
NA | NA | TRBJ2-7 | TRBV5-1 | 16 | TGCGCCAGCAGCTCCCCCCCGGGCCGAAACTTCTACGAGCAGTACTTC | CASSSPPGRNFYEQYF
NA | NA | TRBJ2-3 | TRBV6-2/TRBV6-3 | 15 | TGTGCCAGCGGACGGGGCGGGGTCCAAAGCGACACGCAGTATTTT | CASGRGGVQSDTQYF
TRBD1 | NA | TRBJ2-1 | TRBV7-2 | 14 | TGTGCCAGCAGCTTAGCCCCTACAGGGGGCGAGCAGTTCTTC | CASSLAPTGGEQFF
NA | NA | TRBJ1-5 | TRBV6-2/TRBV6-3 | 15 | TGTGCCAGCAGCTCGGACAGTATTAGCAATCAGCCCCAGCATTTT | CASSSDSISNQPQHF
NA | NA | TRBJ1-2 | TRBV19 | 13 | TGTGCCAGTACCCTGGCCTCAGACTATGGCTACACCTTC | CASTLASDYGYTF
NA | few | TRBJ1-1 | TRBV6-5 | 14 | TGTGCCAGCAGTTACTCGAAGGGGAACACTGAAGCTTTCTTT | CASSYSKGNTEAFF
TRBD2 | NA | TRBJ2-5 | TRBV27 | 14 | TGTGCCAGCAAGTCTAGCGGGGGAACCCACGGGCAGTACTTC | CASKSSGGTHGQYF
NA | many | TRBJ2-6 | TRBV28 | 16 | TGTGCCAGCAGTTTATACGGCAGGGCTGGGGCCAACGTCCTGACTTTC | CASSLYGRAGANVLTF
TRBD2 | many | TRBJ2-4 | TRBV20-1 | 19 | TGCAGTGCTAGGGGACCGGGACTAGCGGGGGCCATTGCCAAAAACATTCAGTACTTC | CSARGPGLAGAIAKNIQYF
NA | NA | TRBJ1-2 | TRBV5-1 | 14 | TGCGCCAGCAGCTTGGTCGACAGCCCCAGGGGCTACACCTTC | CASSLVDSPRGYTF
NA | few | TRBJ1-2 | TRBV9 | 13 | TGTGCCAGCAGCGTAGAAGGGGGTGAGGGCTACACCTTC | CASSVEGGEGYTF
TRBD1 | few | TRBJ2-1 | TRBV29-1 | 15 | TGCAGCGTAAGACAGGGCCACGGGGAGAGACGGGAGCAGTTCTTC | CSVRQGHGERREQFF
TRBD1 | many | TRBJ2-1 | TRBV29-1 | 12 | TGCAGCGGAGGACAGGGACCACGGGAGCAGTTCTTC | CSGGQGPREQFF
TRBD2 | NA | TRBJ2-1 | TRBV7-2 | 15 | TGTGCCAGCAGCCCACTAGCGGGGCGAGGGGATGAGCAGTTCTTC | CASSPLAGRGDEQFF
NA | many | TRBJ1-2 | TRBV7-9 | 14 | TGTGCCAGCAGTTTAGCGATACAGGGACATGGCTACACCTTC | CASSLAIQGHGYTF
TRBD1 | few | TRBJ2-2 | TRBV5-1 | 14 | TGCGCCAGCGGGGACAGATCGAACACCGGGGAGCTGTTTTTT | CASGDRSNTGELFF
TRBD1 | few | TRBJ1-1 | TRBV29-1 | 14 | TGCAGCGTTCGCTTAGGGACAGGGATCACTGAAGCTTTCTTT | CSVRLGTGITEAFF
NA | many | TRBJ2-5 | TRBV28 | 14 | TGTGCCAGCAGTTTTTTTGGACGCTCGGAGACCCAGTACTTC | CASSFFGRSETQYF
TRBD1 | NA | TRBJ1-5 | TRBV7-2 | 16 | TGTGCCAGCACCTTAGGGGGCCCCCAAGTGGGTCAGCCCCAGCATTTT | CASTLGGPQVGQPQHF
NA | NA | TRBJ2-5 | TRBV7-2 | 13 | TGTGCCAGCAGCTCGGGGGAGATGGAGACCCAGTACTTC | CASSSGEMETQYF
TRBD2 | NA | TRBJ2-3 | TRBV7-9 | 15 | TGTGCCAGCAGCTTAGAGCTAGCGGGGACAGATACGCAGTATTTT | CASSLELAGTDTQYF
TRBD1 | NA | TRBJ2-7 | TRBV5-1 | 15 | TGCGCCAGCAGCGTGACAGGGGGGGCCTCCTACGAGCAGTACTTC | CASSVTGGASYEQYF
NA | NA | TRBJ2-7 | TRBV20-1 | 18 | TGCAGTGCTAGTAGATGGTTGCCCGGGACAACGATCTCCTACGAGCAGTACTTC | CSASRWLPGTTISYEQYF
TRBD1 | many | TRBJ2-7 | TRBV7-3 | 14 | TGTGCCAGCAGCTTGACAGGGAACTCCTACGAGCAGTACTTC | CASSLTGNSYEQYF
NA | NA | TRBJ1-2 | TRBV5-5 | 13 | TGTGCCAGCAGTCGCCCGGGGATCTTCTACTACACCTTC | CASSRPGIFYYTF
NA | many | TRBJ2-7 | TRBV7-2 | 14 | TGTGCCAGCAGCTTAGATTTAGTTGACTACGAGCAGTACTTC | CASSLDLVDYEQYF
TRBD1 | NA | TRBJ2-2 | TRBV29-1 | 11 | TGCAGCGTTAACAGGGGCGGGGAGCTGTTTTTT | CSVNRGGELFF